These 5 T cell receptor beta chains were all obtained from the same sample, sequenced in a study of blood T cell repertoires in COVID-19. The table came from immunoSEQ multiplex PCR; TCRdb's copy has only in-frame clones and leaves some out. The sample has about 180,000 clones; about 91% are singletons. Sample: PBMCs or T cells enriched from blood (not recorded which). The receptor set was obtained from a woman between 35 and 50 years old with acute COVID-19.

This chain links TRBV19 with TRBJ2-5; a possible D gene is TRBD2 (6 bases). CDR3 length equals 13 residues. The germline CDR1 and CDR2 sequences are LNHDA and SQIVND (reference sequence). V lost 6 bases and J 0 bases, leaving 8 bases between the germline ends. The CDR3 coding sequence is TGTGCCAGTAGGGGGAGGTACCAAGAGACCCAGTACTTC. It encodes CASRGRYQETQYF.

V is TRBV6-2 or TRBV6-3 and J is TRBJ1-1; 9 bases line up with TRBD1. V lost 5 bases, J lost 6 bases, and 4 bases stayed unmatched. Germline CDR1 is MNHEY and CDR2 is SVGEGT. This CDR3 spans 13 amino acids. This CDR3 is CASSPGTGPEAFF. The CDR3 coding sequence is TGTGCCAGCAGTCCCGGGACAGGGCCTGAAGCTTTCTTT.

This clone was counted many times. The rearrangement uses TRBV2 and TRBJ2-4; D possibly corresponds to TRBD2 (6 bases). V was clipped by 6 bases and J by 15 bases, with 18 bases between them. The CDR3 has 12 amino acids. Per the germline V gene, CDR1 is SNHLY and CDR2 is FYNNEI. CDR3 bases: TGTGCCAGCAGCCCAAACCCTAGGAGGGGGTACTTC. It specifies CASSPNPRRGYF.

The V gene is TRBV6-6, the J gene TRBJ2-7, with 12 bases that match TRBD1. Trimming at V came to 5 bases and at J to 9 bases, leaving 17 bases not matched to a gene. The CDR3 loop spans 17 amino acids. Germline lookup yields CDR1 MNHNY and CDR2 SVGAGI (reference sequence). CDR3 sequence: CASSPLARDRGPWGQYF. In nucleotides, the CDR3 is TGTGCCAGCAGTCCCCTAGCCCGGGACAGGGGGCCGTGGGGGCAGTACTTC.

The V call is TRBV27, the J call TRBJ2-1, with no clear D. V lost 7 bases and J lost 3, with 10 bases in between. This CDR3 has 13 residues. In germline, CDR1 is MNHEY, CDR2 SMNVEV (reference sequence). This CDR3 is CASMGASYNEQFF. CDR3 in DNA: TGTGCCAGCATGGGCGCCAGCTACAATGAGCAGTTCTTC.